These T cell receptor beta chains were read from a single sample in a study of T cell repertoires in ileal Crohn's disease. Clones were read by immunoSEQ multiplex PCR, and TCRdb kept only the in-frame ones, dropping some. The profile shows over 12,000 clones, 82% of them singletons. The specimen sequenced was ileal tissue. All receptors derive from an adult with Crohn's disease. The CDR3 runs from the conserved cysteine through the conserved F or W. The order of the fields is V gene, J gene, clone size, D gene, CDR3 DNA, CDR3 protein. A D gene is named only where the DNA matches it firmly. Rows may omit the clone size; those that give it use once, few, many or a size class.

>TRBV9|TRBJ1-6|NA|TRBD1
TGTGCCAGCAGCGCGGGACAGGGTGAAACACCCCTCCACTTT
CASSAGQGETPLHF
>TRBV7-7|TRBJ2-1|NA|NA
TGTGCTAGCAGCCTGGACGGCGGGATGAATGAGCAGTTCTTC
CASSLDGGMNEQFF
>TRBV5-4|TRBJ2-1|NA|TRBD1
TGTGCCAGCAGGCCGGGGGCGCAGGGGGCGGGGAATGAGCAGTTCTTC
CASRPGAQGAGNEQFF
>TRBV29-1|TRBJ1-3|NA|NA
TGCAGCGTTGAAGACGACAGCTCTGGAAACACCATATATTTT
CSVEDDSSGNTIYF
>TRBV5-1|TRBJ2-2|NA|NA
TGCGCCAGCAGCTTCACGCAGGGGAACACCGGGGAGCTGTTTTTT
CASSFTQGNTGELFF
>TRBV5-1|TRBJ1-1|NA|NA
TGCGCCAGCAGCTTCCTAGACGATGAAGCTTTCTTT
CASSFLDDEAFF
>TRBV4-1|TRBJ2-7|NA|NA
TGCGCCAGCAGCCAAGGAGTCTGGGAAACCGGGGCCTACGAGCAGTACTTC
CASSQGVWETGAYEQYF
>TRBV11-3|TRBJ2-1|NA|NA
TGTGCCAGCAGTCATACGGGATACAATGAGCAGTTCTTC
CASSHTGYNEQFF
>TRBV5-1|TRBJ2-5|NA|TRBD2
TGCGCCAGCAGCCCTTCAGCGGGGGGGCCAACCCAGTACTTC
CASSPSAGGPTQYF
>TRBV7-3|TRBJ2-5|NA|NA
TGTGCCAGCAGCTTAACCAGGCAAGAGACCCAGTACTTC
CASSLTRQETQYF
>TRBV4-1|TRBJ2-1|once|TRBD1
TGCGCCAGCAGCCAAGTACTCCCCCGGGACAGGGGCGGCTATGAGCAGTTCTTC
CASSQVLPRDRGGYEQFF
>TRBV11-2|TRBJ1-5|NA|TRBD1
TGTGCCAGCAGCTCCGGGACAGGGGGCGATCAGCCCCAGCATTTT
CASSSGTGGDQPQHF
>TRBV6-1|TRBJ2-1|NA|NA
TGTGCCAGCACCATGGTTCAGTACAATGAGCAGTTCTTC
CASTMVQYNEQFF
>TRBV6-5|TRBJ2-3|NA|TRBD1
TGTGCCAGCAGTTCTCGGACAGGTGGGGCAGATACGCAGTATTTT
CASSSRTGGADTQYF
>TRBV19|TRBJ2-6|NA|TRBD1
TGTGCCAGTAGGCAACCGGGACAGGGGGAAGGGGCCAACGTCCTGACTTTC
CASRQPGQGEGANVLTF
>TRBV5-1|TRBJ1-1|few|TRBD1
TGCGCCAGCAGCTTCACCGGGACAGCTAACACTGAAGCTTTCTTT
CASSFTGTANTEAFF
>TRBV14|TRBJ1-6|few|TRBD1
TGTGCCAGCAGCCAAGGACAGGGATGGTCACCCCTCCACTTT
CASSQGQGWSPLHF
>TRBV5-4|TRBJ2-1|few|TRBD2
TGTGCCAGCAGCTTGGCAAGACTAGCGGTGAACAATGAGCAGTTCTTC
CASSLARLAVNNEQFF
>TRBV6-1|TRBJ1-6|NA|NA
TGTGCCAGCAGTGAACTATCGAGAAATAATTCACCCCTCCACTTT
CASSELSRNNSPLHF
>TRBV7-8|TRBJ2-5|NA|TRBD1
TGTGCCAGCAGCTTAAACACCAAGGGGGCATTAGAGACCCAGTACTTC
CASSLNTKGALETQYF
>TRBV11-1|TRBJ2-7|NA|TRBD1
TGTGCCAGCCGCCGGGACAGGGCAGCCTACGAGCAGTACTTC
CASRRDRAAYEQYF
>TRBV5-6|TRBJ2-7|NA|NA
TGTGCCAGCAGCCCCCGCCCAGGGGCCGGCTACGAGCAGTACTTC
CASSPRPGAGYEQYF